The entry that follows covers one T cell receptor beta chain sequence. Antigen: not known. These data originate in a study of T cells after yellow fever vaccination. Study observations and caveats: Primary-vaccination clones mostly resurfaced post-booster (more than 95% CD4, approximately 89% CD8). Abundant clonotypes from the bulk population could get into FACS-sorted repertoires as contaminants.

V dropped 3 bases and J dropped 3 bases, with 15 bases sitting between them. Germline values: CDR1 LNHDA, CDR2 SQIVND (reference sequence). This CDR3 spans 15 amino acids. The study made its TCR cDNA through 5'RACE template switching. That step introduced a universal primer site along with UMIs. In TCRdb, the 5' RACE reads were re-called with MiXCR into one record per CDR3 protein. The data show a few hundred thousand distinct CDR3 sequences, around 6.8% seen once. Sequencing was performed on PBMCs, taken around 45 days after the first yellow fever vaccination. The TCR sequence derives from a man between 18 and 35 years old who received the YFV17D yellow fever vaccine. This rearrangement joins TRBV19 to TRBJ2-7; D call uncertain. CDR3 coding DNA: TGTGCCAGTAGTATGGGTTTTGCAGGCCACTACGAGCAGTACTTC. Amino acids: CASSMGFAGHYEQYF.